This T cell receptor (beta chain) was sequenced for a study of T cell responses to AZD1222 COVID-19 vaccine. This CDR3 has 16 amino acids. Germline V gene lookup returns CDR1 SGDLS and CDR2 YYNGEE. The ends were cut back, 0 bases at V and 2 bases at J, with 14 bases in the middle. This table comes from immunoSEQ multiplex PCR, and its TCRdb copy is limited to in-frame clones, with some not included. This table holds approximately 150,000 clones, roughly 91% found once. The origin of this receptor is an adult who received the AZD1222 COVID-19 vaccine. This sample comprised peripheral blood, obtained 28 days after the second AZD1222 dose. This chain links TRBV9 with TRBJ1-2; TRBD1 is a possible D gene (5 bases). This CDR3 is CASSVGTGRANYGYTF. The CDR3 bases are TGTGCCAGCAGCGTAGGGACGGGCAGGGCGAACTATGGCTACACCTTC.